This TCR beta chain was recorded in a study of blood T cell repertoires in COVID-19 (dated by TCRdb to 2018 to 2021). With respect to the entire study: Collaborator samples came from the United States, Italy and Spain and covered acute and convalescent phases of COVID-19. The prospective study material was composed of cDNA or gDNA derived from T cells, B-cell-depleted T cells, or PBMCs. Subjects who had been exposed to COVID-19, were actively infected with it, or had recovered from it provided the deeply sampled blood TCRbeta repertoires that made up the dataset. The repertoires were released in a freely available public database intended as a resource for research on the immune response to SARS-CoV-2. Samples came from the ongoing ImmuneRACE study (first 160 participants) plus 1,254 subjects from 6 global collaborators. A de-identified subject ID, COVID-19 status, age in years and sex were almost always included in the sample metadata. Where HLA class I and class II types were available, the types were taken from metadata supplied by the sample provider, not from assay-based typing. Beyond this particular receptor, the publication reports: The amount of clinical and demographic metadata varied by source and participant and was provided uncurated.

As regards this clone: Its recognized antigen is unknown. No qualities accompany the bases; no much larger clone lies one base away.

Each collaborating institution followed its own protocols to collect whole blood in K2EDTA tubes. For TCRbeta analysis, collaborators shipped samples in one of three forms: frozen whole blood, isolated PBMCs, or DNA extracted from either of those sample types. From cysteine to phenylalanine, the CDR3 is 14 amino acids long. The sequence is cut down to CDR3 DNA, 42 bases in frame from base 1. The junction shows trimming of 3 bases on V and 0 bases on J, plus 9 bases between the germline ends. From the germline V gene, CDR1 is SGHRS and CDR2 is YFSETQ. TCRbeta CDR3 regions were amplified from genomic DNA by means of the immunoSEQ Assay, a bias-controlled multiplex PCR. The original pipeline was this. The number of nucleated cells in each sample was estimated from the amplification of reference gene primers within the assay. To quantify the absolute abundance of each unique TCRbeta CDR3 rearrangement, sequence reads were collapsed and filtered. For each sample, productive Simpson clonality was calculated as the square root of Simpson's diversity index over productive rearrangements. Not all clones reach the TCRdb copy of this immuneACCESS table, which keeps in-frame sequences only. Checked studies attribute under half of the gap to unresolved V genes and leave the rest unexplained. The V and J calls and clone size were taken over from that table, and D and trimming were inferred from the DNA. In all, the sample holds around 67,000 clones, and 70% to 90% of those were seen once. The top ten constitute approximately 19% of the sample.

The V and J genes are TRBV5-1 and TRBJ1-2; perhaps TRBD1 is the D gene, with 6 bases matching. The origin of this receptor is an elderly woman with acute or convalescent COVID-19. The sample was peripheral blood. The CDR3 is CASSSGQTNYGYTF. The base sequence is TGCGCCAGCAGCTCGGGACAAACTAACTATGGCTACACCTTC.